This T cell receptor beta chain was captured in a study of T cell responses to AZD1222 COVID-19 vaccine. Findings of the study overall: With dominance at 160-218 and 743-854, vaccine-associated CD4 TCRs spanned spike. Spike-specific TCRs gained breadth and depth after people received two AZD1222 doses. Donor demographics were predominantly white British with a female majority; clonal diversity may be underestimated.

Trimming took 4 bases from V and 1 from J, leaving 13 bases between them. The germline V gene has CDR1 LGHNA and CDR2 YNFKEQ. The CDR3 runs to 15 residues. In regard to this clone: Its antigen remains unidentified.

Sequenced by immunoSEQ multiplex PCR; TCRdb stores in-frame clones only, minus some. The repertoire has around 150,000 clones, 80% to 95% of them found once; the top ten carry 3.5% to 4.5%. Pooled samples include second doses given at about 4 or 12 weeks. The V and J genes are TRBV4-2 and TRBJ1-1; D unresolved. This specimen was peripheral blood, taken 28 days after the second AZD1222 dose. This TCR was recovered from an adult who received the AZD1222 COVID-19 vaccine. CDR3 amino acids: CASSPGARQNTEAFF. In DNA form, the CDR3 reads TGTGCCAGCAGCCCCGGAGCGAGACAGAACACTGAAGCTTTCTTT.